A single TCR beta chain is shown here with its context. This CDR3 spans 14 amino acids. V lost 5 bases and J 5 bases, leaving 15 bases between the germline ends. The germline V gene encodes CDR1 SEHNR and CDR2 FQNEAQ (reference sequence). In the original analysis: From reference gene primer amplification, estimates of nucleated cell counts were derived. Measured with immunoSEQ multiplex PCR; TCRdb has only the in-frame clones, and not every one. V and J calls and clone size come straight from that table; D and trimming were deduced from the DNA. The table lists around 300,000 clones, under 90% of them singletons. The sample is drawn from a study of blood T cell repertoires in COVID-19. Study in general: COVID-19 samples from acute and convalescent phases originated in the United States, Italy and Spain. From T cells, B-cell-depleted T cells, or PBMCs came the material, which was cDNA or gDNA.

Participants were placed into cohorts based on the clinical history they reported. The sample was PBMCs or T cells enriched from blood (not recorded which). V is TRBV7-9 and J is TRBJ2-5, with D perhaps matching TRBD1 (6 bases). The receptor was isolated from a woman in her sixties who had recovered from COVID-19. For the CDR3, the DNA is TGTGCCAGCAGCCCATTGTTTGGGGGCGAGACCCAGTACTTC. Amino acid sequence: CASSPLFGGETQYF.